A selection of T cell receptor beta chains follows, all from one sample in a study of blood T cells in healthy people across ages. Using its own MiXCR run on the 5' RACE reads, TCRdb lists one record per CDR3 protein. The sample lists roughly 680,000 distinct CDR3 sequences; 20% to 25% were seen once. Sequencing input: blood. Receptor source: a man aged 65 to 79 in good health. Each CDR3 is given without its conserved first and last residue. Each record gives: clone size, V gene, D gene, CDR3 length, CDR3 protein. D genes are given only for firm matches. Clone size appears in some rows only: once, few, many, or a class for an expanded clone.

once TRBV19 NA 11 AIRAEENYGYT
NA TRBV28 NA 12 ASSLTTTPYEQY
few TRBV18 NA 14 ASSPREGELRKTQY
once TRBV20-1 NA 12 SARPDAGNYGYT
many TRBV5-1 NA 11 ASSLVGRNEQY
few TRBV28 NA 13 ASSFLAAGANVLT
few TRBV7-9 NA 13 ASSIRLTDQETQY
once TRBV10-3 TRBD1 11 AISQTGGTEAF
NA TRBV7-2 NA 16 ASSFAYPGTDFTDTQH
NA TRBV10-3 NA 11 AITYGISNEQF
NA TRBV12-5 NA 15 ASGLPAPGPSYNEQF
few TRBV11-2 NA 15 ASSQGGQRTNSYEQY
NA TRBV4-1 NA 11 ASSQGQYYGYT
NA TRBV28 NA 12 ASRGQGPNQPQH
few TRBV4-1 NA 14 AGSQESGAGRNIQY
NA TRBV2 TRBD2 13 ASRVGTSVADTQY
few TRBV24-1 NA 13 ATSDPGVGHGELF
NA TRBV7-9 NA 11 ASSLEFVETQY
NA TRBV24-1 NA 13 ATSDSGHVQGTQY
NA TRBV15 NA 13 ATSSFRGAYNEQF
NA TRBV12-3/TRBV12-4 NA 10 ASSDTAYEQY
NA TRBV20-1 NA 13 SARALGSWNNEQF
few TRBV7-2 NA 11 ATVGGLNTEAF